One sample yielded the 16 T cell receptor beta chains listed below, sequenced in a study of beta chain features in type 1 diabetes (dated by TCRdb to about 2018). What the work shows at the level of the full study, not this receptor alone: In all four CD4+ subsets, TCRB CDR3 length was moderately but significantly shorter in type 1 diabetes patients.

No cognate antigen is known for these TCRs. The library was generated by the immunoSEQ multiplex PCR assay. The entire isolated RNA was reverse transcribed using the High Capacity cDNA Reverse Transcription Kit, and thus expressed TCRB transcripts were sequenced. The immuneACCESS repertoire file appears here via TCRdb, limited to in-frame rearrangements. These files lack a portion of the clones; in checked studies, under half of the deficit traces to unresolved V genes, and the cause of the others is not known. The sample yields 120,000 to 150,000 clones; about 12% were counted once. The ten biggest clones cover 1.3% of the sample. Sequences were obtained from central memory CD4+ T cells from blood. These receptors all stem from a man between 18 and 35 years old with type 1 diabetes.

The chain is built from TRBV5-5 and TRBJ2-7; TRBD1 matches 8 bases. Germline-derived CDR1 and CDR2 are SGHKS and YYEKEE (reference sequence). The CDR3 runs to 15 residues. The trim removed 2 bases at V and 2 bases at J, leaving 6 bases unmatched. CDR3 amino acids: CASSFDRGPPYEQYF. The CDR3 region has the DNA TGTGCCAGCAGCTTCGACAGGGGCCCTCCCTACGAGCAGTACTTC.

This clone was seen only a few times. The chain recombines TRBV13 with TRBJ2-2; either TRBD1 or TRBD2 may fit D (5 bases each). The CDR3 is 14 amino acids. The germline CDR1 and CDR2 sequences are PRHDT and FYEKMQ (reference sequence). V shed 5 bases and J shed 0 bases, with 7 bases lying between them. CDR3 amino acids: CASSPGPNTGELFF. The CDR3 DNA reads TGTGCCAGCAGCCCGGGACCGAACACCGGGGAGCTGTTTTTT.

CDR3 nucleotides: TGTGCCAGCAGTGTGCAGGGGATTACCCACGAGCAGTACTTC. It specifies CASSVQGITHEQYF. V and J are TRBV5-6 and TRBJ2-7, with a possible D match to TRBD1 (6 bases). Trimming left V 5 bases short and J 5 bases short, with 17 bases between. This CDR3 comprises 14 residues. Germline V gene sequence: CDR1 SGHDT, CDR2 YYEEEE.

This clone was counted ten times or more. The genes are TRBV30 and TRBJ2-2; D may be TRBD1 or TRBD2 (5 bases each). The CDR3 has 15 residues. The germline V gene has CDR1 GTSNPN and CDR2 SVGIG (reference sequence). With 5 bases removed from V and 0 bases from J, the gap between germline ends came to 13 bases. The CDR3 DNA reads as TGTGCCTGGGTGCCCGGGGCAGCGAACACCGGGGAGCTGTTTTTT. This codes for CAWVPGAANTGELFF. Using reference TRBV30 and TRBJ2-2 for the parts outside the CDR3, the full variable domain is SQTIHQWPATLVQPVGSPLSLECTVEGTSNPNLYWYRQAAGRGLQLLFYSVGIGQISSEVPQNLSASRPQDRQFILSSKKLLLSDSGFYLCAWVPGAANTGELFFGEGSRLTVL.

The chain combines TRBV6-1 with TRBJ2-3; 10 bases map to TRBD2. Losses at the gene ends were 10 bases for V and 6 bases for J; bases not matched to a gene: 13. Germline V gives CDR1 MNHNS, CDR2 SASEGT. CDR3 length: 15 residues. CDR3 in amino acids: CATRTSGIRGDTQYF. The CDR3 region has the DNA TGTGCCACCAGGACTAGCGGCATCCGCGGGGATACGCAGTATTTT.

This clone has just a few counts. This sequence joins TRBV7-9 and TRBJ2-7; D uncertain. Between the trimmed V and J ends, which lost 5 bases and 7 bases, there was a span of 12 bases. CDR1 is SEHNR and CDR2 is FQNEAQ in the germline V gene (reference sequence). The CDR3 runs to 12 residues. The CDR3 is CASSPLGMEQYF. DNA of the CDR3: TGTGCCAGCAGCCCCCTCGGTATGGAGCAGTACTTC.

This clone was seen ten or more times. The V gene is TRBV30, the J gene TRBJ1-1; the match to TRBD1 covers 7 bases. Germline CDR1 GTSNPN, CDR2 SVGIG (reference sequence). Trimming removed 5 bases from V and 4 bases from J; junction bases left unmatched: 4. The CDR3 runs 12 residues. As DNA, the CDR3 is TGTGCCTGGTCCTGGACAGGCACTGAAGCTTTCTTT. Encoded protein: CAWSWTGTEAFF.

This clone was detected only a few times. V gene TRBV20-1 combines with J gene TRBJ2-2; the D is unclear. Trimming left V 6 bases short and J 6 bases short, with 8 bases between. This CDR3 has 11 amino acids. Looked up from germline, CDR1 is DFQATT and CDR2 is SNEGSKA (reference sequence). The CDR3 loop reads CSAKRPGELFF. Here the CDR3 DNA reads TGCAGTGCCAAAAGACCCGGGGAGCTGTTTTTT.

V and J are TRBV9 and TRBJ2-1; 12 bases align to TRBD2. Germline-derived CDR1 and CDR2 are SGDLS and YYNGEE. V dropped 3 bases and J dropped 4; count of bases not matched to a gene: 5. This CDR3 comprises 16 residues. The CDR3 DNA is TGTGCCAGCAGCGCCACGACTAGCGGGGGATACAATGAGCAGTTCTTC. Protein: CASSATTSGGYNEQFF. Drawing the rest from reference TRBV9 and TRBJ2-1, the complete variable domain is DSGVTQTPKHLITATGQRVTLRCSPRSGDLSVYWYQQSLDQGLQFLIQYYNGEERAKGNILERFSAQQFPDLHSELNLSSLELGDSALYFCASSATTSGGYNEQFFGPGTRLTVL.

In its sample, this clone was seen a few times. The chain uses TRBV5-1 and TRBJ1-2; TRBD1 aligns across 9 bases. In germline, CDR1 is SGHRS, CDR2 YFSETQ. V dropped 3 bases and J dropped 2; count of bases not matched to a gene: 5. The CDR3 has 15 residues. The chain's CDR3 is CASSWRGQGNYGYTF. CDR3 DNA sequence: TGCGCCAGCAGCTGGAGGGGACAGGGAAACTATGGCTACACCTTC.

This clone has a handful of counts. The chain uses TRBV7-6 and TRBJ2-1, with 12 bases fitting TRBD2. This CDR3 has 16 residues. Looked up from germline, CDR1 is SGHVS and CDR2 is FNYEAQ. The V gene end was trimmed by 1 base and the J gene end by 9 bases; junction bases not matched to a gene: 7. The DNA for the CDR3 is TGTGCCAGCAGCTTAGTGAGTCTAGCGGGGGGGATTGAGCAGTTCTTC. Its protein is CASSLVSLAGGIEQFF. Full variable domain (missing parts from reference TRBV7-6 and TRBJ2-1): GAGVSQSPRYKVTKRGQDVALRCDPISGHVSLYWYRQALGQGPEFLTYFNYEAQQDKSGLPNDRFSAERPEGSISTLTIQRTEQRDSAMYRCASSLVSLAGGIEQFFGPGTRLTVL.

This clone was seen only a few times. The chain recombines TRBV5-1 with TRBJ2-5; D possibly corresponds to TRBD2 (5 bases). This CDR3 region has 15 residues. The V gene's germline CDR1 is SGHRS and CDR2 YFSETQ. V lost 1 base and J 4 bases, leaving 14 bases between the germline ends. The CDR3 spells CASSLSSSSGETQYF. In DNA, the CDR3 is TGCGCCAGCAGCTTGTCGTCTAGCAGCGGAGAGACCCAGTACTTC.

V gene TRBV18 combines with J gene TRBJ2-6, with TRBD1 matching over 7 bases. CDR1 and CDR2 (germline): KGHSH, LQKENI. The CDR3 covers 16 residues. V shed 5 bases, J shed 2 bases, and the junction held 6 bases outside the gene matches. The chain's CDR3 is CASSATGPAGANVLTF. The CDR3 nucleotides read TGTGCCAGCTCAGCGACAGGGCCGGCTGGGGCCAACGTCCTGACTTTC.

A few counts support this clone. The chain joins TRBV13 to TRBJ1-1; D gene uncertain. Trimming cost V 5 bases and J 1 base, with 8 bases left between them. The CDR3 covers 13 residues. Germline loops: CDR1 PRHDT, CDR2 FYEKMQ (reference sequence). As DNA, the CDR3 is TGTGCCAGCAGCAAGACACAGAACACTGAAGCTTTCTTT. It yields the protein CASSKTQNTEAFF.

This clone was seen more than once but under ten times. This may be a read error: a much more frequent sequence differs by one nucleotide. The V call is TRBV9, the J call TRBJ2-5; 7 positions match TRBD2. This CDR3 spans 13 amino acids. The V segment lost 3 bases and the J segment 5 bases; nucleotides outside the gene matches: 4. Germline CDR1 is SGDLS and CDR2 is YYNGEE. The CDR3 coding sequence is TGTGCCAGCAGCGCCGGGGGGTGGGAGACCCAGTACTTC. It translates to CASSAGGWETQYF.

This clone was seen a handful of times. The V call is TRBV30, the J call TRBJ1-2; D ambiguous. Germline CDR1 is GTSNPN and CDR2 is SVGIG (reference sequence). Between the trimmed V and J ends, which lost 0 bases and 1 base, there was a span of 18 bases. The CDR3 is 17 amino acids. The CDR3 here is CAWSVVWAAYGNYGYTF. The CDR3 nucleotides read TGTGCCTGGAGTGTTGTTTGGGCGGCGTATGGTAACTATGGCTACACCTTC.